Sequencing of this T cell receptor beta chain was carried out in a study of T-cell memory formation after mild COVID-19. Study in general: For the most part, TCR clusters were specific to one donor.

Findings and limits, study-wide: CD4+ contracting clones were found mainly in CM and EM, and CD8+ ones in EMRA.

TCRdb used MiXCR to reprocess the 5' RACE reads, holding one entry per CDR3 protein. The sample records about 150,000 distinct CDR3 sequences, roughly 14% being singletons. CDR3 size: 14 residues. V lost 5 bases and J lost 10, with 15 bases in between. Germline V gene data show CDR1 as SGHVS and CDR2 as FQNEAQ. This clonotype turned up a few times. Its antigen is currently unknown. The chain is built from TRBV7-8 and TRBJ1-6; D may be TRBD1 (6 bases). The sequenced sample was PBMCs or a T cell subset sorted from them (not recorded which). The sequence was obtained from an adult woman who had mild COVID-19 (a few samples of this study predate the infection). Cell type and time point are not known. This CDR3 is CASSPQGFGSPLHF. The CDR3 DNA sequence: TGTGCCAGCAGCCCACAGGGTTTCGGGTCACCCCTCCACTTT.